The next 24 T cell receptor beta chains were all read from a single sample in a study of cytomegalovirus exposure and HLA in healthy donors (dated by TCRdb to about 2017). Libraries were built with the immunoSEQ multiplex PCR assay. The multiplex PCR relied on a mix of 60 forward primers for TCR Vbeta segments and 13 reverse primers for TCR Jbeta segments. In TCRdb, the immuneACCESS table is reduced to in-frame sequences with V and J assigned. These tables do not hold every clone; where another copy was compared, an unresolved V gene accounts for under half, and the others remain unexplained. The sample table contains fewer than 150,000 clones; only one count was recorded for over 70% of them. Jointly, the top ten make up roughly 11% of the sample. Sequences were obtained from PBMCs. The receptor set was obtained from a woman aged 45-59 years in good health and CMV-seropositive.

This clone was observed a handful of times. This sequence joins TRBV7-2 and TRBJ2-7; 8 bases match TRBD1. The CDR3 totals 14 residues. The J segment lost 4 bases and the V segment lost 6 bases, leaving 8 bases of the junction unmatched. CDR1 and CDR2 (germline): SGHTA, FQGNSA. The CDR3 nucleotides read TGTGCCAGCAGTAGACAGGGGCAGGGTTACGAGCAGTACTTC. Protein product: CASSRQGQGYEQYF. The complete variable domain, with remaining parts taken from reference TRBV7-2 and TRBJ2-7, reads GAGVSQSPSNKVTEKGKDVELRCDPISGHTALYWYRQSLGQGLEFLIYFQGNSAPDKSGLPSDRFSAERTGGSVSTLTIQRTQQEDSAVYLCASSRQGQGYEQYFGPGTRLTVT.

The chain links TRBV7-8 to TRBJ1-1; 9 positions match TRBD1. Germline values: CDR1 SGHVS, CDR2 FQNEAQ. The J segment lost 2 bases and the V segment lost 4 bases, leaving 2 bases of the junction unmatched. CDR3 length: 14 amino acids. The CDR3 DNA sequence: TGTGCCAGCAGCTGGGGACAGGGAAACACTGAAGCTTTCTTT. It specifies CASSWGQGNTEAFF.

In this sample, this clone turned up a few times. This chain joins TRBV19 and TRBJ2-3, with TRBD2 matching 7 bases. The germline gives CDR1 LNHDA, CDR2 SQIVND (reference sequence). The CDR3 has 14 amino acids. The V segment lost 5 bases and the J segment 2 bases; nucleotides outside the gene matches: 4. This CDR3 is CASSPSGYTDTQYF. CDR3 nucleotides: TGTGCCAGTAGTCCTAGCGGTTACACAGATACGCAGTATTTT.

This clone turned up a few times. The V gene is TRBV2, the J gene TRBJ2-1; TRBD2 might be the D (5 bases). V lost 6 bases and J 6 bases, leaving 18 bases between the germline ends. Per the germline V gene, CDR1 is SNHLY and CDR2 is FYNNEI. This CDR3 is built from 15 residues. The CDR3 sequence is CASSGGTSRGNEQFF. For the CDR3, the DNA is TGTGCCAGCAGCGGAGGCACTAGTCGGGGCAATGAGCAGTTCTTC.

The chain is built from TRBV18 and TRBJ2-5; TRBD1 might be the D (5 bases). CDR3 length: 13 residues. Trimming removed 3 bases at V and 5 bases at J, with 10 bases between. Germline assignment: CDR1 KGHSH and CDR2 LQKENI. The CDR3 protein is CASSPAGRETQYF. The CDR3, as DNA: TGTGCCAGCTCACCGGCAGGGCGGGAGACCCAGTACTTC.

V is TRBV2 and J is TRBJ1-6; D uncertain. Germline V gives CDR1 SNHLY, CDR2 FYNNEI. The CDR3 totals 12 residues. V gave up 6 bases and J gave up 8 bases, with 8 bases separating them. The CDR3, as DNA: TGTGCCAGCAGACCGTCAGATTCACCCCTCCACTTT. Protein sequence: CASRPSDSPLHF.

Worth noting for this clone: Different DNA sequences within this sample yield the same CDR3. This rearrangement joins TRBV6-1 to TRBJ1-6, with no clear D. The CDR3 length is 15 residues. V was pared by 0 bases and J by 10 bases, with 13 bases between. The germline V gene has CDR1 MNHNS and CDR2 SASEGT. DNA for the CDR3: TGTGCCAGCAGTGAAGCTGACGCGGGGTGGTCACCCCTCCACTTT. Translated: CASSEADAGWSPLHF.

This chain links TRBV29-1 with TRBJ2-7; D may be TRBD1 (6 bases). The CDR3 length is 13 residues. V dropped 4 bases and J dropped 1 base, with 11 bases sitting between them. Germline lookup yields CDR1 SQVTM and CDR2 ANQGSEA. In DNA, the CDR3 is TGCAGCGTTGTCACCGGACAGTCCTACGAGCAGTACTTC. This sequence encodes CSVVTGQSYEQYF.

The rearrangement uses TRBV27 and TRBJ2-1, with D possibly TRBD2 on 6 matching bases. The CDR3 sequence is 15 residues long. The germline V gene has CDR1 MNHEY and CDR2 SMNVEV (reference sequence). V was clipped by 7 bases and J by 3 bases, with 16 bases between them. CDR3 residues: CASIPRDSDYNEQFF. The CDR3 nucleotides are TGTGCCAGCATTCCCCGGGACTCTGACTACAATGAGCAGTTCTTC.

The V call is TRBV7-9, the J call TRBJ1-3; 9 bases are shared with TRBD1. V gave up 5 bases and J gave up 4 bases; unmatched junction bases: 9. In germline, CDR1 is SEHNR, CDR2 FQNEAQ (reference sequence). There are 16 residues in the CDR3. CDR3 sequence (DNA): TGTGCCAGCAGCCCAAACACCGGGACAGGGGGAAACACCATATATTTT. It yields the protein CASSPNTGTGGNTIYF.

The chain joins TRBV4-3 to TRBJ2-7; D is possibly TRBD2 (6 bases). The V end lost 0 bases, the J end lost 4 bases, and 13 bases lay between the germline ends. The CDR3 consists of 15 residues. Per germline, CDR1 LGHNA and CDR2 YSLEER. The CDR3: CASSQDVTRTYEQYF. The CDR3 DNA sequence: TGCGCCAGCAGCCAAGACGTGACTAGGACATACGAGCAGTACTTC.

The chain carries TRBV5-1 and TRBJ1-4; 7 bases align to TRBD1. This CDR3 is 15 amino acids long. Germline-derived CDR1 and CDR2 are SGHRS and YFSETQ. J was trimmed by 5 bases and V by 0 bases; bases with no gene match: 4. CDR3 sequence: CASSLVAGGNEKLFF. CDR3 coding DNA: TGCGCCAGCAGCTTGGTGGCAGGGGGGAATGAAAAACTGTTTTTT.

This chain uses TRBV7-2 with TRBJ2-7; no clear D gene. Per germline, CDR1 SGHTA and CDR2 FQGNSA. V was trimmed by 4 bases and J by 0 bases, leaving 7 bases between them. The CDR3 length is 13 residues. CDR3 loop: CASSYTVSYEQYF. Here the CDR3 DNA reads TGTGCCAGCAGCTACACAGTCTCCTACGAGCAGTACTTC.

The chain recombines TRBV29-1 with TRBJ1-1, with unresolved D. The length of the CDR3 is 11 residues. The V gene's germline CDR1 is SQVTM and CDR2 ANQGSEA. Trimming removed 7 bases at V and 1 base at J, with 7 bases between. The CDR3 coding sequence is TGCAGCGCGCGGTCGAACACTGAAGCTTTCTTT. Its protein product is CSARSNTEAFF.

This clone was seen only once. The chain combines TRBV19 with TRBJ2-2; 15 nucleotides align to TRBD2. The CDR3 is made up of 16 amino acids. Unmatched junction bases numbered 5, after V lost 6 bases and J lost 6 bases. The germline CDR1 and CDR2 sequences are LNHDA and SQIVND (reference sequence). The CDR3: CASSGLAGGRSGELFF. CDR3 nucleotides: TGTGCCAGTAGCGGACTAGCGGGGGGGCGTTCCGGGGAGCTGTTTTTT.

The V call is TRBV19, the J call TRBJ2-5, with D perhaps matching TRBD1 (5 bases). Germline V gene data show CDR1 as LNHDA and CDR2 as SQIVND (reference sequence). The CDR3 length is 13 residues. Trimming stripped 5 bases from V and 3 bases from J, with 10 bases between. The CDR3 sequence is CASSLIGEETQYF. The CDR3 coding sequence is TGTGCCAGTAGTCTTATAGGGGAAGAGACCCAGTACTTC.

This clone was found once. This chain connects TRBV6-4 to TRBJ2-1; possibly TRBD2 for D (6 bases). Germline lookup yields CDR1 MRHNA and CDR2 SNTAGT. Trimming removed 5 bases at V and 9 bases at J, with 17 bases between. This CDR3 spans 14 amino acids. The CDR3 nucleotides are TGTGCCAGCAGTTTATATCCAGGGCGGGGTGAGCAGTTCTTC. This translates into CASSLYPGRGEQFF.

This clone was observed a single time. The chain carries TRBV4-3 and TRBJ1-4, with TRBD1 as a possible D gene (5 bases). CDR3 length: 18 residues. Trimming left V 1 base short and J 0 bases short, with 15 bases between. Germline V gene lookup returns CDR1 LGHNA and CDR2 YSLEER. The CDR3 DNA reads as TGCGCCAGCAGCCAAGGAGGGGAGGGAGTTGCAACTAATGAAAAACTGTTTTTT. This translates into CASSQGGEGVATNEKLFF.

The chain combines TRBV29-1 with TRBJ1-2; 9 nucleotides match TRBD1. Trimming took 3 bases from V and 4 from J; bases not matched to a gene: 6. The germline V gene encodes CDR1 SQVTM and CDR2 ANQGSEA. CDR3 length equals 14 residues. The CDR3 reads CSVEGGQGGYGYTF. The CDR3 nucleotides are TGCAGCGTTGAGGGGGGACAGGGAGGCTATGGCTACACCTTC.

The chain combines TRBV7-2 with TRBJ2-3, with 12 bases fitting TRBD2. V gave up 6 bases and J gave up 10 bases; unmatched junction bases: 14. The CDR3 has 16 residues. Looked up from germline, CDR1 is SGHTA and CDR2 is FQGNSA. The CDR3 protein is CASSRYLAGGDMAQYF. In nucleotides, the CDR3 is TGTGCCAGCAGTCGATACCTAGCGGGGGGGGATATGGCGCAGTATTTT.

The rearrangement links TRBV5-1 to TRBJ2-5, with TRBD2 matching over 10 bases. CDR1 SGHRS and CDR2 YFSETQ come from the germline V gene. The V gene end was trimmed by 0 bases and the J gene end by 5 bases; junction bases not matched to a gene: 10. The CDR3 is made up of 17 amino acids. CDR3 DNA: TGCGCCAGCAGCTTGGCCCTAGCGGGGGCCGGGCTGGAGACCCAGTACTTC. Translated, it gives CASSLALAGAGLETQYF.

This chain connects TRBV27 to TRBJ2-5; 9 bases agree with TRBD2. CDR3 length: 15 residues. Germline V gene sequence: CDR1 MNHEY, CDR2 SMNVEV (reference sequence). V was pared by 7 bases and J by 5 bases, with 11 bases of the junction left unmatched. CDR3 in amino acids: CASKGSLAGTETQYF. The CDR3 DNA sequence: TGTGCCAGCAAGGGGAGTCTAGCGGGAACGGAGACCCAGTACTTC.

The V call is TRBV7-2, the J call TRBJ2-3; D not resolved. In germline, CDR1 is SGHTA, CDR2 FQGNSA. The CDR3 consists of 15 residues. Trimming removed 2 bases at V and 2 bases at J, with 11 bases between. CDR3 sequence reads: CASSLSRNPTDTQYF. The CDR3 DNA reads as TGTGCCAGCAGCTTATCTAGAAACCCCACAGATACGCAGTATTTT.

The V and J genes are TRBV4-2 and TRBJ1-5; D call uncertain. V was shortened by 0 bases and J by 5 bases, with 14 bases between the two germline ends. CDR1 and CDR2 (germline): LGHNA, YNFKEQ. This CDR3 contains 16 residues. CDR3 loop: CASSQDYQQSYQPQHF. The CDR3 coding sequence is TGTGCCAGCAGCCAAGATTATCAACAGAGTTATCAGCCCCAGCATTTT.